What follows are 4 T cell receptor beta chains derived from one specimen sequenced in a study of T-cell memory formation after mild COVID-19. TCRdb recomputed calls from the 5' RACE reads with MiXCR, one row per CDR3 protein. The sample gives 140,000 to 150,000 distinct CDR3 sequences, less than 25% of which show up once; around 22% is in the top ten. The sequencing input was PBMCs or a T cell subset sorted from them (not recorded which). The source is an adult woman who had mild COVID-19 (a few samples of this study predate the infection). Cell type and time point are not known.

This clonotype was detected many times. The chain combines TRBV6-4 with TRBJ2-3; a possible D gene is TRBD1 (5 bases). The CDR3 is 13 residues long. V was pared by 5 bases and J by 1 base, with 7 bases between. CDR1 and CDR2 from the germline V gene are MRHNA and SNTAGT. CDR3 loop: CASSLQGTDTQYF. CDR3 coding DNA: TGTGCCAGCAGTCTACAGGGCACAGATACGCAGTATTTT.

This clonotype was seen a few times. This chain links TRBV20-1 with TRBJ1-1, with no clear D. V was pared by 0 bases and J by 6 bases, with 23 bases between. The CDR3 is made up of 17 amino acids. Germline-derived CDR1 and CDR2 are DFQATT and SNEGSKA (reference sequence). The CDR3 DNA reads as TGCAGTGCTAGAGATCCCCGGGCAATCGGGATAGGCGCTGAAGCTTTCTTT. Its protein product is CSARDPRAIGIGAEAFF.

The rearrangement links TRBV7-9 to TRBJ1-1; D might be TRBD1 (5 bases). The germline V gene has CDR1 SEHNR and CDR2 FQNEAQ (reference sequence). CDR3 length equals 17 residues. The germline V and J ends were trimmed by 6 bases and 4 bases, with 24 bases remaining between them. The CDR3 region is CASRTALAGRVSTEAFF. As DNA, the CDR3 is TGTGCCAGCAGGACCGCGCTAGCAGGCAGGGTAAGCACTGAAGCTTTCTTT.

The rearrangement joins TRBV6-1 to TRBJ1-2, with a tentative D call TRBD1 (6 bases). The V and J ends lost 0 bases and 8 bases respectively, with 13 bases between them. Germline CDR1 reads MNHNS; CDR2 reads SASEGT. The CDR3 spans 14 residues. The CDR3 protein is CASSEASGGHGYTF. DNA of the CDR3: TGTGCCAGCAGTGAAGCAAGCGGGGGACACGGCTACACCTTC.